The source of this T cell receptor beta chain is a study of shared clonotypes between healthy human individuals. This CDR3 region has 13 residues. The ends were cut back, 0 bases at V and 8 bases at J, with 9 bases in the middle. Germline V CDR1 and CDR2: SGDLS, YYNGEE. Selected positively for CCR7 and CD45RO-negative, naive CD8 cells excluded terminally differentiated effector memory CD45RA+ cells. The method was immunoSEQ multiplex PCR; TCRdb's version includes in-frame clones alone and lacks a portion of them. The table records about 800,000 clones, 95% to 97% of them present only once. The sequence was obtained from a young man in good health. The specimen was naive CD8+ T cells sorted from blood. V usage is TRBV9 and J usage is TRBJ2-1; a weak D match, TRBD2 (5 bases). The CDR3 loop reads CASSVAPGDEQFF. CDR3 in DNA: TGTGCCAGCAGCGTAGCTCCCGGGGATGAGCAGTTCTTC.